Listed here are 27 T cell receptor beta chains from one sample, sequenced in a study of Graves' ophthalmopathy and Graves' hyperthyroidism. TCR beta CDR3 amplification used RNA transcripts. The library came from an HTBI-primed first-round RT-PCR and a second-round multiplex PCR. TCRdb re-called the multiplex PCR reads with MiXCR, one entry per CDR3 protein. The table has about 340,000 distinct CDR3 sequences, 15% to 20% seen once. The specimen was peripheral blood. The receptors here all came from an adult man with Graves' ophthalmopathy.

This clonotype was seen at least ten times. The CDR3, as DNA: TGTGCCAGCAGTCCCACCCCCCCACGGGGAGCTGAAGCTTTCTTT. The encoded protein is CASSPTPPRGAEAFF. The chain couples TRBV12-3 or TRBV12-4 to TRBJ1-1; D uncertain. Trimming left V 5 bases short and J 6 bases short, with 19 bases between. The CDR3 loop spans 15 amino acids.

This clonotype was found many times. This chain joins TRBV5-1 and TRBJ1-2; 7 bases agree with TRBD1. The germline gives CDR1 SGHRS, CDR2 YFSETQ. With 5 bases clipped from V and 8 bases from J, the junction kept 27 bases outside the gene matches. This CDR3 spans 19 amino acids. Here the CDR3 DNA reads TGCGCCAGCAGGTGGCTGCAGGGTCACGGACAGGTGCCACTATGGGGCTACACCTTC. Amino acids: CASRWLQGHGQVPLWGYTF.

This clonotype showed up many times. The chain combines TRBV2 with TRBJ1-5; 7 bases line up with TRBD1. The germline CDR1 and CDR2 sequences are SNHLY and FYNNEI. The CDR3 has 17 residues. Trimming removed 6 bases from V and 10 bases from J; junction bases left unmatched: 21. CDR3 DNA sequence: TGTGCCAGCAGCCACAAACGAGGGACAGCCAACCCAAGTCCCCAGCATTTT. Translated, it gives CASSHKRGTANPSPQHF.

This clonotype was seen many times. The chain recombines TRBV30 with TRBJ2-5, with a possible D match to TRBD1 (5 bases). Germline V gene data show CDR1 as GTSNPN and CDR2 as SVGIG (reference sequence). This CDR3 has 17 amino acids. Between the trimmed V and J ends, which lost 0 bases and 0 bases, there was a span of 17 bases. CDR3 coding DNA: TGTGCCTGGAGTGTAATTGGGGCAAGAGCGTACCAAGAGACCCAGTACTTC. Amino acids: CAWSVIGARAYQETQYF. Full variable domain (missing parts from reference TRBV30 and TRBJ2-5): SQTIHQWPATLVQPVGSPLSLECTVEGTSNPNLYWYRQAAGRGLQLLFYSVGIGQISSEVPQNLSASRPQDRQFILSSKKLLLSDSGFYLCAWSVIGARAYQETQYFGPGTRLLVL.

In this sample, this clonotype turned up many times. The rearrangement joins TRBV11-2 to TRBJ2-7; D is perhaps TRBD2 (5 bases). V lost 5 bases, J lost 4 bases, and 15 bases lay in between. This CDR3 is 14 amino acids long. Looked up from germline, CDR1 is SGHAT and CDR2 is FQNNGV. CDR3 in DNA: TGTGCCAGCAGCGAGAGCGGTTCCGAGTACGAGCAGTACTTC. Amino acid sequence: CASSESGSEYEQYF.

This clonotype was detected ten times or more. This rearrangement joins TRBV6-2 or TRBV6-3 to TRBJ2-2, with TRBD2 matching over 9 bases. Germline-derived CDR1 and CDR2 are MNHEY and SVGEGT. This CDR3 spans 16 amino acids. V was pared by 2 bases and J by 4 bases, with 5 bases of the junction left unmatched. Here the CDR3 DNA reads TGTGCCAGCAGTTACGTCCCTAGCGGGGTCACCGGGGAGCTGTTTTTT. Protein sequence: CASSYVPSGVTGELFF.

This clonotype was counted at least ten times. The genes are TRBV7-2 and TRBJ1-1; no clear D. Germline loops: CDR1 SGHTA, CDR2 FQGNSA. V lost 0 bases to trimming and J lost 4 bases, with 6 bases between them. There are 13 residues in the CDR3. The CDR3 protein is CASSLASGTEAFF. The CDR3 nucleotides are TGTGCCAGCAGCTTAGCCAGCGGCACTGAAGCTTTCTTT. Drawing the rest from reference TRBV7-2 and TRBJ1-1, the complete variable domain is GAGVSQSPSNKVTEKGKDVELRCDPISGHTALYWYRQSLGQGLEFLIYFQGNSAPDKSGLPSDRFSAERTGGSVSTLTIQRTQQEDSAVYLCASSLASGTEAFFGQGTRLTVV.

The sample holds many counts of this clonotype. The V call is TRBV27, the J call TRBJ1-1; 9 bases are shared with TRBD1. This CDR3 region has 16 residues. After removal of 6 bases from V and 1 base from J, the junction contained 9 bases not matched to a gene. Germline CDR1 MNHEY, CDR2 SMNVEV (reference sequence). CDR3 in DNA: TGTGCCAGCAGCCCACGGACAGGGGAGGGGAACACTGAAGCTTTCTTT. Its translation: CASSPRTGEGNTEAFF.

The table lists this clonotype with many counts. V and J are TRBV4-1 and TRBJ2-2; D is undetermined. The CDR3 has 15 amino acids. V dropped 0 bases and J dropped 1 base, with 6 bases sitting between them. Germline assignment: CDR1 MGHRA and CDR2 YSYEKL. The CDR3 reads CASSQEVGNTGELFF. DNA of the CDR3: TGCGCCAGCAGCCAAGAGGTGGGGAACACCGGGGAGCTGTTTTTT.

This clonotype has ten or more counts. V gene TRBV7-2 combines with J gene TRBJ2-7; TRBD2 matches at 7 bases. The germline gives CDR1 SGHTA, CDR2 FQGNSA. CDR3 length equals 14 residues. With V trimmed by 5 bases and J by 2 bases, 6 bases remained unmatched. The CDR3, as DNA: TGTGCCAGCAGCCCAAGCGGGAACGCCTACGAGCAGTACTTC. It specifies CASSPSGNAYEQYF. Variable domain in full (rest from reference TRBV7-2 and TRBJ2-7): GAGVSQSPSNKVTEKGKDVELRCDPISGHTALYWYRQSLGQGLEFLIYFQGNSAPDKSGLPSDRFSAERTGGSVSTLTIQRTQQEDSAVYLCASSPSGNAYEQYFGPGTRLTVT.

This clonotype was seen many times. The CDR3 region has the DNA TGTGCCAGCAGCTTAGGTTCTAGCGGGAGATCCGAGCAGTACTTC. Translated: CASSLGSSGRSEQYF. This chain joins TRBV7-8 and TRBJ2-7, with 10 bases matching TRBD2. CDR1 SGHVS and CDR2 FQNEAQ come from the germline V gene. This CDR3 comprises 15 residues. V lost 1 base to trimming and J lost 6 bases; unmatched junction nucleotides: 6.

The rearrangement joins TRBV7-1 to TRBJ2-7, with 9 nucleotides matching TRBD2. TRBV7-1 belongs to the ORF category, with a function that is uncertain. After removal of 3 bases from V and 7 bases from J, the junction contained 31 bases not matched to a gene. There are 22 residues in the CDR3. The CDR3 DNA sequence: TGTGCCAGCAGCTCTTCCCGGACAGGCGGGTTAGCGGGAGTTTACTGCTGGAGGGAGCAGTACTTC. It specifies CASSSSRTGGLAGVYCWREQYF.

The J gene is TRBJ2-7, the V gene TRBV19, with D perhaps assigned TRBD1 or TRBD2 (5 bases each). Trimming removed 1 base at V and 3 bases at J, with 10 bases between. This CDR3 is built from 14 residues. The V gene's germline CDR1 is LNHDA and CDR2 SQIVND (reference sequence). CDR3 in amino acids: CASSIVGVDYEQYF. As DNA, the CDR3 is TGTGCCAGTAGTATAGTGGGGGTAGACTACGAGCAGTACTTC. Variable domain in full (rest from reference TRBV19 and TRBJ2-7): DGGITQSPKYLFRKEGQNVTLSCEQNLNHDAMYWYRQDPGQGLRLIYYSQIVNDFQKGDIAEGYSVSREKKESFPLTVTSAQKNPTAFYLCASSIVGVDYEQYFGPGTRLTVT.

The chain carries TRBV7-2 and TRBJ2-7, with 7 bases fitting TRBD1. Germline V lookup: CDR1 SGHTA, CDR2 FQGNSA. The J segment lost 2 bases and the V segment lost 5 bases, leaving 9 bases of the junction unmatched. The CDR3 totals 15 residues. The CDR3 nucleotides are TGTGCCAGCAGCCGAGGTTGGGACAGAGCCTACGAGCAGTACTTC. Protein: CASSRGWDRAYEQYF.

This clonotype has a count of ten or more. The chain is built from TRBV11-2 and TRBJ2-2; 8 bases line up with TRBD2. With V trimmed by 5 bases and J by 3 bases, 8 bases remained unmatched. The CDR3 consists of 16 residues. CDR1 SGHAT and CDR2 FQNNGV come from the germline V gene. CDR3 loop: CASSRGLGIDTGELFF. Written as DNA, the CDR3 is TGTGCCAGCAGCCGGGGACTAGGCATTGACACCGGGGAGCTGTTTTTT.

This clonotype was counted many times. The chain recombines TRBV6-5 with TRBJ2-7; 8 bases are shared with TRBD1. V shed 0 bases and J 3 bases; nucleotides not matched to a gene: 7. In germline, CDR1 is MNHEY, CDR2 SVGAGI. CDR3 size: 16 residues. The CDR3 region is CASSYSNPTGGYEQYF. In DNA form, the CDR3 reads TGTGCCAGCAGTTACTCGAATCCCACAGGGGGCTACGAGCAGTACTTC.

In its sample, this clonotype was seen many times. The V and J genes are TRBV6-2 or TRBV6-3 and TRBJ2-3; D is uncertain. This CDR3 is 15 amino acids long. Trimming took off 6 bases at V and 4 bases at J, with 17 bases between the two ends. Germline CDR1 is MNHEY and CDR2 is SVGEGT. In nucleotides, the CDR3 is TGTGCCAGCAGCAAACGTACCGGACGCCCAGATACGCAGTATTTT. It is translated as CASSKRTGRPDTQYF.

This clonotype has ten or more counts. The chain has TRBV28 and TRBJ1-5; D unclear. V lost 4 bases and J 3 bases, leaving 10 bases between the germline ends. CDR1 and CDR2 (germline): MDHEN, SYDVKM. This CDR3 comprises 14 residues. The CDR3: CASSSPIVNQPQHF. The CDR3 DNA sequence: TGTGCCAGCAGTTCACCTATCGTCAATCAGCCCCAGCATTTT.

Only a few counts were recorded for this clonotype. The chain joins TRBV6-1 to TRBJ1-2; D is perhaps TRBD1 (5 bases). Germline assignment: CDR1 MNHNS and CDR2 SASEGT. The CDR3 consists of 14 residues. V dropped 8 bases and J dropped 4 bases, with 17 bases sitting between them. CDR3 amino acids: CASRLRGSPYGYTF. In nucleotides, the CDR3 is TGTGCCAGCCGGCTTAGGGGCAGTCCCTATGGCTACACCTTC.

The chain employs TRBV9 and TRBJ2-5, with a tentative D call TRBD2 (5 bases). Deletions cut 3 bases from V and 2 bases from J, with 20 bases between. This CDR3 region has 17 residues. CDR1 and CDR2 from the germline V gene are SGDLS and YYNGEE. DNA of the CDR3: TGTGCCAGCAGCGAGGGTAATATTCTTACGGGACAAGAGACCCAGTACTTC. Its protein product is CASSEGNILTGQETQYF.

V usage is TRBV10-2 and J usage is TRBJ2-5; TRBD2 might be the D (5 bases). This CDR3 contains 16 residues. V was clipped by 2 bases and J by 1 base, with 14 bases between them. The germline gives CDR1 WSHSY, CDR2 SAAADI. CDR3 residues: CASSEISGSGQETQYF. The CDR3 coding sequence is TGCGCCAGCAGTGAGATTAGTGGGAGTGGCCAAGAGACCCAGTACTTC.

This clonotype was recorded at least ten times. The chain links TRBV30 to TRBJ1-3; unclear D gene. The CDR3 is 14 amino acids. Germline lookup yields CDR1 GTSNPN and CDR2 SVGIG (reference sequence). The germline V and J ends were trimmed by 1 base and 0 bases, with 7 bases remaining between them. CDR3 amino acids: CAWSDGSSGNTIYF. DNA of the CDR3: TGTGCCTGGAGTGACGGCTCCTCTGGAAACACCATATATTTT.

The V and J genes are TRBV29-1 and TRBJ1-2, with TRBD1 identical over 7 bases. The CDR3 extends over 13 amino acids. Germline V gene data show CDR1 as SQVTM and CDR2 as ANQGSEA. The V gene end was trimmed by 4 bases and the J gene end by 7 bases; junction bases not matched to a gene: 9. This chain's CDR3 is CSVGDRVGRGYTF. CDR3 DNA sequence: TGCAGCGTTGGAGACAGGGTAGGACGTGGCTACACCTTC.

This clonotype was seen many times. The J gene is TRBJ2-7, the V gene TRBV6-1; 8 bases match TRBD1. The V and J ends lost 4 bases and 3 bases, in that order; junction bases with no gene match: 5. The germline V gene encodes CDR1 MNHNS and CDR2 SASEGT. This CDR3 has 14 amino acids. This CDR3 is CASSATGGLYEQYF. The DNA of the CDR3 is TGTGCCAGCAGTGCCACAGGGGGTCTCTACGAGCAGTACTTC.

This clonotype has ten or more counts. The chain carries TRBV9 and TRBJ1-2; possibly TRBD1 for D (5 bases). The CDR3 extends over 15 amino acids. Germline CDR1 and CDR2: SGDLS and YYNGEE. The V end was cut by 2 bases, the J end by 3 bases, with 14 bases between. CDR3 amino acids: CASSVGGGTYYGYTF. CDR3 coding DNA: TGTGCCAGCAGCGTCGGGGGAGGGACGTACTATGGCTACACCTTC. The variable domain in full, completed from reference TRBV9 and TRBJ1-2, reads DSGVTQTPKHLITATGQRVTLRCSPRSGDLSVYWYQQSLDQGLQFLIQYYNGEERAKGNILERFSAQQFPDLHSELNLSSLELGDSALYFCASSVGGGTYYGYTFGSGTRLTVV.

This clonotype was observed at least ten times. The CDR3 DNA follows: TGTGCCAGCAGTGATCGGAGTCCCTACGAGCAGTACTTC. Its protein product is CASSDRSPYEQYF. The chain carries TRBV6-1 and TRBJ2-7; D is undetermined. From germline, CDR1 is MNHNS and CDR2 SASEGT. The length of the CDR3 is 13 residues. The germline V and J ends were trimmed by 3 bases and 2 bases, with 8 bases remaining between them.

In this sample, this clonotype turned up many times. This chain links TRBV6-5 with TRBJ1-1; 8 bases map to TRBD1. This CDR3 spans 16 amino acids. CDR1 and CDR2 from the germline V gene are MNHEY and SVGAGI. Trimming removed 2 bases from V and 6 bases from J; junction bases left unmatched: 11. The CDR3 nucleotides are TGTGCCAGCAGTTACCAACAGGGGGGAGCGACGGCTGAAGCTTTCTTT. Amino acid sequence: CASSYQQGGATAEAFF.